These 24 T cell receptor beta chains came from one sample sequenced in a study of CD8 T cells in Susac syndrome. With random hexamers, 0.5 to 1 ug RNA was reverse transcribed. TCRdb called the immunoSEQ multiplex PCR reads again in MiXCR, with one record for every CDR3 protein. The sample shows around 59,000 distinct CDR3 sequences, more than 80% of them seen only once. The sequencing input was CD8+ T cells from PBMCs. The receptor source for this set is a human donor in good health.

The gene calls are TRBV12-3 or TRBV12-4 and TRBJ2-5; the D gene is possibly TRBD2 (5 bases). Trimming stripped 2 bases from V and 5 bases from J, with 15 bases between. The CDR3 contains 15 residues. CDR3 in amino acids: CASSLFGLLEETQYF. Written as DNA, the CDR3 is TGTGCCAGCAGTTTATTTGGACTGCTGGAGGAGACCCAGTACTTC.

The sample holds one count of this clonotype. The chain has TRBV20-1 and TRBJ1-1; 7 bases are shared with TRBD1. This CDR3 has 17 amino acids. From germline, CDR1 is DFQATT and CDR2 SNEGSKA (reference sequence). With V trimmed by 4 bases and J by 4 bases, 18 bases remained unmatched. The CDR3 DNA sequence: TGCAGTGCTACGGCACAGGGGTATGGAGAGTTGGGCACTGAAGCTTTCTTT. Its protein is CSATAQGYGELGTEAFF.

The sample holds one count of this clonotype. The rearrangement links TRBV7-9 to TRBJ2-5, with a possible D match to TRBD2 (5 bases). The V end was cut by 11 bases, the J end by 4 bases, with 17 bases between. This CDR3 is built from 13 residues. Germline V lookup: CDR1 SEHNR, CDR2 FQNEAQ (reference sequence). The DNA for the CDR3 is TGTGCCTCCGCCTGGGGAGTTGGAGAGACCCAGTACTTC. Translation: CASAWGVGETQYF. The full variable domain, in which reference TRBV7-9 and TRBJ2-5 provide the parts outside the CDR3, is DTGVSQNPRHKITKRGQNVTFRCDPISEHNRLYWYRQTLGQGPEFLTYFQNEAQLEKSRLLSDRFSAERPKGSFSTLEIQRTEQGDSAMYLCASAWGVGETQYFGPGTRLLVL.

V is TRBV12-3 or TRBV12-4 and J is TRBJ2-5; 7 nucleotides align to TRBD2. The trim removed 3 bases at V and 4 bases at J, leaving 11 bases unmatched. The CDR3 consists of 16 residues. CDR3 in DNA: TGTGCCAGCAGTTTCTCGACGGGGAGGGTGGGAGAGACCCAGTACTTC. Amino acids: CASSFSTGRVGETQYF.

The chain carries TRBV5-6 and TRBJ1-1; 7 nucleotides align to TRBD1. V shed 6 bases, J shed 2 bases, and the junction held 10 bases outside the gene matches. Germline values: CDR1 SGHDT, CDR2 YYEEEE. The CDR3 is 15 amino acids. CDR3 nucleotide sequence: TGTGCCAGCACCCGTCAGGGGGAAGTAAACACTGAAGCTTTCTTT. Its translation is CASTRQGEVNTEAFF.

The gene calls are TRBV7-9 and TRBJ2-1; possible D gene TRBD1, 6 bases. Germline values: CDR1 SEHNR, CDR2 FQNEAQ (reference sequence). The V gene lost 5 bases and the J gene lost 4 bases, with 18 bases spanning the gap. This CDR3 has 16 residues. In nucleotides, the CDR3 is TGTGCCAGCAGCCCATCACAGGGAAGGGAATACAATGAGCAGTTCTTC. This encodes CASSPSQGREYNEQFF.

The J gene is TRBJ1-2, the V gene TRBV6-2 or TRBV6-3; D is unresolved. From germline, CDR1 is MNHEY and CDR2 SVGEGT. This CDR3 region has 12 residues. Trimming shortened V by 6 bases and J by 0 bases, and 5 bases separated the two germline ends. The DNA of the CDR3 is TGTGCCAGCAGCCTGACTAACTATGGCTACACCTTC. Protein sequence: CASSLTNYGYTF.

The genes are TRBV6-5 and TRBJ2-2; D gene ambiguous. The germline V gene encodes CDR1 MNHEY and CDR2 SVGAGI. The CDR3 contains 13 residues. Trimming cost V 11 bases and J 7 bases, with 17 bases left between them. The CDR3 DNA reads as TGTGCCGCAGCAGTTGTATTAGGCGGGGAGCTGTTTTTT. Its translation is CAAAVVLGGELFF.

The J gene is TRBJ2-3, the V gene TRBV6-5; 9 positions agree with TRBD2. The V segment lost 0 bases and the J segment 5 bases; nucleotides outside the gene matches: 9. The germline V gene encodes CDR1 MNHEY and CDR2 SVGAGI. CDR3 length: 17 residues. The CDR3 nucleotides are TGTGCCAGCAGTTACTCGACCGGCGGGGGGGCCCTAGATACGCAGTATTTT. This encodes CASSYSTGGGALDTQYF.

CDR3 sequence: CASSQEGLLQFF. The CDR3 DNA is TGTGCCAGCAGCCAAGAGGGACTCCTACAGTTCTTC. This rearrangement joins TRBV3-1 to TRBJ2-1, with a possible D match to TRBD2 (6 bases). Germline V gives CDR1 LGHDT, CDR2 YNNKEL (reference sequence). V lost 0 bases, J lost 13 bases, and 10 bases lay in between. The CDR3 is made up of 12 amino acids.

This clonotype came up once. The genes are TRBV24-1 and TRBJ1-1; weak D call: TRBD1 (5 bases). Deletions cut 2 bases from V and 5 bases from J, with 17 bases between. CDR1 and CDR2 from the germline V gene are KGHDR and SFDVKD. The CDR3 extends over 16 amino acids. This CDR3 reads CATSDSKRGLRTEAFF. The CDR3 coding sequence is TGTGCCACCAGTGATTCAAAACGGGGCTTGAGAACTGAAGCTTTCTTT.

This sequence joins TRBV19 and TRBJ1-1; 8 bases are a match to TRBD1. After removal of 2 bases from V and 4 bases from J, the junction contained 9 bases not matched to a gene. Germline-derived CDR1 and CDR2 are LNHDA and SQIVND (reference sequence). This CDR3 has 16 amino acids. CDR3: CASSIRAGGEGTEAFF. The CDR3, as DNA: TGTGCCAGTAGTATAAGGGCAGGGGGCGAAGGCACTGAAGCTTTCTTT.

V is TRBV5-6 and J is TRBJ1-1; a weak D match, TRBD1 (5 bases). The germline V and J ends were trimmed by 3 bases and 10 bases, with 19 bases remaining between them. In germline, CDR1 is SGHDT, CDR2 YYEEEE. The CDR3 is made up of 14 amino acids. CDR3 nucleotides: TGTGCCAGCAGCTACGGGACCCTTCTTGGGGGAGCTTTCTTT. Its translation is CASSYGTLLGGAFF.

The rearrangement links TRBV29-1 to TRBJ2-4, with D possibly being TRBD1 or TRBD2 (7 bases each). Germline assignment: CDR1 SQVTM and CDR2 ANQGSEA. There are 16 residues in the CDR3. V was clipped by 4 bases and J by 3 bases, with 19 bases between them. This chain's CDR3 is CSVGGRGPRDKNIQYF. The CDR3 DNA sequence: TGCAGCGTTGGGGGGAGGGGGCCAAGGGACAAAAACATTCAGTACTTC.

The rearrangement links TRBV9 to TRBJ2-3; D gene uncertain. In germline, CDR1 is SGDLS, CDR2 YYNGEE. The CDR3 covers 15 residues. V was trimmed by 3 bases and J by 3 bases, leaving 14 bases between them. DNA for the CDR3: TGTGCCAGCAGCGCCTTAATCCGGTCGACAGATACGCAGTATTTT. Its protein product is CASSALIRSTDTQYF.

The rearrangement joins TRBV19 to TRBJ1-1; 7 bases agree with TRBD1. The CDR3 loop spans 16 amino acids. The V gene's germline CDR1 is LNHDA and CDR2 SQIVND (reference sequence). The V and J ends lost 3 bases and 5 bases, in that order; junction bases with no gene match: 12. CDR3 amino acids: CASSIPPGQRRTEAFF. The CDR3 DNA reads TGTGCCAGTAGTATCCCCCCGGGACAGCGGCGGACTGAAGCTTTCTTT.

The chain links TRBV20-1 to TRBJ2-5; D not certain. Germline V gene lookup returns CDR1 DFQATT and CDR2 SNEGSKA (reference sequence). V was cut by 6 bases and J by 5 bases, with 22 bases left in between. This CDR3 comprises 15 residues. CDR3 protein: CSATPTADPRETQYF. The CDR3 DNA reads as TGCAGTGCCACCCCCACTGCCGATCCCCGGGAGACCCAGTACTTC.

DNA of the CDR3: TGTGCCAGCAGCCAAATTCTCAACACTGAAGCTTTCTTT. It yields the protein CASSQILNTEAFF. The chain employs TRBV4-2 and TRBJ1-1; D is ambiguous. This CDR3 spans 13 amino acids. The germline V gene encodes CDR1 LGHNA and CDR2 YNFKEQ. Deletions cut 2 bases from V and 2 bases from J, with 6 bases between.

Comment on this clonotype: The junction departs from the called germline gene at one end, perhaps through a read error. CDR3 sequence (DNA): TGTGCCAGCAGCATAGGGGACATTGGGGAAAAACTGTTTTTT. Protein: CASSIGDIGEKLFF. The genes are TRBV13 and TRBJ1-4; the D gene is possibly TRBD1 (6 bases). The CDR3 sequence is 14 residues long. CDR1 and CDR2 (germline): PRHDT, FYEKMQ (reference sequence).

The chain is built from TRBV19 and TRBJ2-3; TRBD2 aligns across 15 bases. This CDR3 has 17 amino acids. Germline CDR1 reads LNHDA; CDR2 reads SQIVND (reference sequence). The J segment lost 5 bases and the V segment lost 3 bases, leaving 6 bases of the junction unmatched. CDR3 loop: CASSMRTSGGALDTQYF. CDR3 nucleotides: TGTGCCAGTAGTATGAGGACTAGCGGGGGGGCCTTAGATACGCAGTATTTT.

The V call is TRBV3-1, the J call TRBJ2-1; the D gene is possibly TRBD1 (6 bases). There are 16 residues in the CDR3. The V end was cut by 0 bases, the J end by 0 bases, with 9 bases between. From germline, CDR1 is LGHDT and CDR2 YNNKEL (reference sequence). CDR3 sequence: CASSQDQGLSYNEQFF. The DNA of the CDR3 is TGTGCCAGCAGCCAAGATCAGGGGCTCTCCTACAATGAGCAGTTCTTC.

The rearrangement links TRBV7-2 to TRBJ1-2; a possible D gene is TRBD1 (5 bases). Germline CDR1 reads SGHTA; CDR2 reads FQGNSA. The CDR3 spans 14 residues. The germline V and J ends were trimmed by 0 bases and 1 base, with 6 bases remaining between them. As DNA, the CDR3 is TGTGCCAGCAGCTTAGCAGGGGTTAACTATGGCTACACCTTC. This translates into CASSLAGVNYGYTF.

The chain carries TRBV5-6 and TRBJ1-2; D is undetermined. The CDR3 is 13 amino acids. The ends were cut back, 4 bases at V and 6 bases at J, with 13 bases in the middle. Looked up from germline, CDR1 is SGHDT and CDR2 is YYEEEE. The CDR3 bases are TGTGCCAGCAGCCACGTCTCTCAGGATGGCTACACCTTC. Translation: CASSHVSQDGYTF.

The V call is TRBV7-3, the J call TRBJ2-3; D may be TRBD1 or TRBD2 (5 bases each). Germline V gives CDR1 SGHTA, CDR2 FQGTGA. V shed 2 bases and J shed 2 bases, with 11 bases lying between them. The CDR3 has 15 amino acids. The CDR3 spells CASSLGSGPTDTQYF. The CDR3 nucleotides read TGTGCCAGCAGCTTAGGTTCGGGACCCACAGATACGCAGTATTTT.